This T cell receptor (beta chain) was captured in a study of T cell changes during pregnancy in multiple sclerosis. Clones were read by immunoSEQ multiplex PCR, and TCRdb kept only the in-frame ones, dropping some. The data contain 50,000 to 75,000 clones, 90% of them singletons. The CDR3 consists of 16 residues. Germline V gives CDR1 SGHRS, CDR2 YFSETQ. Losses at the gene ends were 0 bases for V and 6 bases for J; bases not matched to a gene: 9. The genes are TRBV5-1 and TRBJ2-1; 7 bases line up with TRBD2. This receptor was identified in a female donor in good health, enrolled as a control in a pregnancy study. The sequences come from peripheral blood, collected in the first trimester of pregnancy. The CDR3 region has the DNA TGCGCCAGCAGCTTGGAGGGCGGCTCGGGAGGCAATGAGCAGTTCTTC. Translation: CASSLEGGSGGNEQFF.